This T cell receptor beta chain was sequenced in a study of shared clonotypes between healthy human individuals. Study-wide points: There were few donors, and this limited the genetic and exposure-history diversity represented.

Germline V gene lookup returns CDR1 MNHEY and CDR2 SVGAGI. The CDR3 consists of 16 residues. Trimming took 4 bases from V and 3 from J, leaving 16 bases between them. The repertoire was sequenced with immunoSEQ multiplex PCR; TCRdb's copy has only in-frame clones and lacks some. This repertoire shows some 1,600,000 clones, under 99% found once; its top ten account for about 0.45%. This clone has a handful of counts. Its target is not known. This chain connects TRBV6-5 to TRBJ1-3; D is possibly TRBD1 (6 bases). This sequence originates from a man under 40 in good health. The sample comprised naive CD4+ T cells sorted from blood. Subset in this sample: CD45RA+ positively selected. The DNA of the CDR3 is TGTGCCAGCAGTTCTTTCGCGACAGGACTTGGAAACACCATATATTTT. Its protein product is CASSSFATGLGNTIYF.